This T cell receptor beta chain was sequenced in a study of blood T cell repertoires in COVID-19 (dated by TCRdb to the early 2020s). In terms of the full investigation: Samples covering the acute and convalescent phases of COVID-19 were provided by collaborators in the United States, Italy and Spain. The material from the prospective study consisted of cDNA or gDNA derived from T cells, B-cell-depleted T cells, or PBMCs. Deeply sampled blood TCRbeta repertoires from subjects exposed to, actively infected with, or recovered from COVID-19 were included in the dataset. The repertoires were released in a freely available public database meant as a resource for research on the immune response to SARS-CoV-2. The samples were drawn from two sources: the first 160 participants of the ongoing ImmuneRACE study, and about 1,300 subjects contributed by 6 global collaborators. Nearly every sample came with metadata listing a de-identified subject ID, COVID-19 status, age in years and sex. HLA class I and class II types, where available, came from metadata supplied by the sample provider rather than from assay-based typing. General conclusions and limits of the study: How much clinical and demographic metadata was included differed by source and by participant, and the metadata was provided uncurated.

One collaborating source in Seattle enrolled patients while the patients were actively infected and followed the patients over time throughout the course of disease. Each collaborating institution followed its own protocols to collect whole blood in K2EDTA tubes. For TCRbeta analysis, collaborators shipped samples as frozen whole blood, isolated PBMCs, or DNA extracted from either of those sample types. With respect to this clone: Its antigen remains unidentified. The input lacks base qualities; no much larger clone sits a single base away.

The CDR3, from cysteine to phenylalanine, totals 15 residues. Only the CDR3 DNA stays, 45 bases, in frame from base 1. Via the germline V gene, CDR1 is SGHTA and CDR2 FQGTGA. At the junction V is shortened by 5 bases and J by 8 bases; bases outside the gene matches: 9. TCRbeta CDR3 regions were amplified from genomic DNA using the immunoSEQ Assay, a bias-controlled multiplex PCR. From the authors' description of their analysis: Within the assay, amplification of reference gene primers was used to estimate how many nucleated cells each sample contained. To quantify the absolute abundance of each unique TCRbeta CDR3 rearrangement, sequence reads were collapsed and filtered. For each sample, productive Simpson clonality was calculated by taking the square root of Simpson's diversity index across productive rearrangements. As stored in TCRdb, this immuneACCESS dataset retains in-frame rearrangements with V and J assigned. A fraction of the clones does not appear; measured against another copy, unresolved V genes explain less than half of the discrepancy, and the remainder lacks a known reason. V and J calls and clone size are copied from that table; D and trimming were computed from the DNA. The sample table shows 130,000 or so clones, and approximately 90% are seen once. The top ten constitute 2.5% of the sample.

The source is a human donor with COVID-19, enrolled during active disease. The donor label of this sample is uncertain. The chain is assembled from TRBV7-3 and TRBJ2-1; TRBD2 agrees with 10 junctional bases. The specimen was peripheral blood. The CDR3 sequence is CASSREASGSDEQFF. The DNA sequence follows: TGTGCCAGCAGCCGCGAGGCTAGCGGGAGCGATGAGCAGTTCTTC.